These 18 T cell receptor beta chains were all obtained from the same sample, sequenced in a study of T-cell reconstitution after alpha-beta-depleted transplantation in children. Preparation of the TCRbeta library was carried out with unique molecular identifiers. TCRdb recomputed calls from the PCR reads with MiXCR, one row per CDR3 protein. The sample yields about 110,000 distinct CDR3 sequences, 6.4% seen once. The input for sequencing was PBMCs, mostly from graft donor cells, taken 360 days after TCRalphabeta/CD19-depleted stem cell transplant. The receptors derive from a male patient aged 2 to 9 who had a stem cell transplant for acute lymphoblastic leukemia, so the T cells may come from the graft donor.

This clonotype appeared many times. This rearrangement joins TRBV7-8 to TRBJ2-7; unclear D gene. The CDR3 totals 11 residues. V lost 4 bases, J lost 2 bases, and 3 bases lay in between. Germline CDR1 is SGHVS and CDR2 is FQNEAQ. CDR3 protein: CASSSTYEQYF. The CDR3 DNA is TGTGCCAGCAGCTCCACCTACGAGCAGTACTTC.

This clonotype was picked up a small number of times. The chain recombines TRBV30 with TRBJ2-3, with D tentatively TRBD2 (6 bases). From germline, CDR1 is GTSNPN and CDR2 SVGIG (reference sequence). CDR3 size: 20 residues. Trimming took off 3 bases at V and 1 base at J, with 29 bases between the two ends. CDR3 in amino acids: CAWSAGTRGSGVHGTDTQYF. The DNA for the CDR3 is TGTGCCTGGAGCGCCGGGACCAGAGGTTCGGGGGTCCACGGCACAGATACGCAGTATTTT.

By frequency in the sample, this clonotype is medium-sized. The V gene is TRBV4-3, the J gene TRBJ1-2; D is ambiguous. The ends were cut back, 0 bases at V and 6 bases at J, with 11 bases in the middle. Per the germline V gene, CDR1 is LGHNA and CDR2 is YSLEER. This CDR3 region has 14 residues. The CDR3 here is CASSQDLGDDGYTF. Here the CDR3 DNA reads TGCGCCAGCAGCCAAGATCTGGGAGATGATGGCTACACCTTC.

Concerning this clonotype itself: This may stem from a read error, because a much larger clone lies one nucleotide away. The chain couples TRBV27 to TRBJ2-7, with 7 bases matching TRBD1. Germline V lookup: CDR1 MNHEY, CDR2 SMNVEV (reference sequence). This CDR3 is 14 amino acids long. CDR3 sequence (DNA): TGTGCCAGCAGTTTAGTAGACAGGGTCTACGAGCAGAACTTC. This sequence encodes CASSLVDRVYEQNF.

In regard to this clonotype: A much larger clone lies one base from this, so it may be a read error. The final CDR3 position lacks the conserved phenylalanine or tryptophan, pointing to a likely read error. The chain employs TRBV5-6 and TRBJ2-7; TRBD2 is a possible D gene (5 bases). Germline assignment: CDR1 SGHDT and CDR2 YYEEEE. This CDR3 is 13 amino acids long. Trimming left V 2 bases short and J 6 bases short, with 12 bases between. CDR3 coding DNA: TGTGCCAGCAGCTTAGGAGGAATCCGCGAGCAGTACTTA. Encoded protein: CASSLGGIREQYL.

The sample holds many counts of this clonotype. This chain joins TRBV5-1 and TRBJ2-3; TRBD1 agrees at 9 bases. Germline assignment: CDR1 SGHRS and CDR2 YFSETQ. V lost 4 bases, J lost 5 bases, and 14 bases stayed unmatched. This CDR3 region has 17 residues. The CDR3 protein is CASSLRRDRAIGDTQYF. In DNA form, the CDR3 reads TGCGCCAGCAGCCTAAGAAGGGACAGGGCAATCGGAGATACGCAGTATTTT.

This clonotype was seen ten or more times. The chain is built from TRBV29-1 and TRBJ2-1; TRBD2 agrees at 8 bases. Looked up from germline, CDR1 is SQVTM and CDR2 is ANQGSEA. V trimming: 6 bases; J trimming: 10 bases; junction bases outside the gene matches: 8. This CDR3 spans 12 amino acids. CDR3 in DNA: TGCAGCGTCCTATATAGCGGGAAGGAGCAGTTCTTC. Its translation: CSVLYSGKEQFF.

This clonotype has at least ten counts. CDR3 residues: CASSLWAASYNSPLHF. CDR3 DNA: TGTGCCAGCAGCTTGTGGGCCGCCTCCTATAATTCACCCCTCCACTTT. The rearrangement links TRBV7-2 to TRBJ1-6; D call uncertain. Per the germline V gene, CDR1 is SGHTA and CDR2 is FQGNSA. This CDR3 comprises 16 residues. V lost 3 bases to trimming and J lost 0 bases, with 9 bases between them.

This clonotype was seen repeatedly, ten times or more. The chain's CDR3 is CASRTQGAGQPQHF. In DNA, the CDR3 is TGTGCCAGCAGGACACAGGGGGCAGGACAGCCCCAGCATTTT. V gene TRBV12-3 or TRBV12-4 combines with J gene TRBJ1-5, with 9 nucleotides matching TRBD1. CDR3 length: 14 residues. Trimming at V came to 6 bases and at J to 7 bases, leaving 7 bases not matched to a gene.

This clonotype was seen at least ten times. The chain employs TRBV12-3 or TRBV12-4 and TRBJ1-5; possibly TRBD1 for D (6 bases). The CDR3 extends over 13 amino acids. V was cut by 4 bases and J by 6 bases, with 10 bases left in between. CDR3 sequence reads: CASSYQQGQPQHF. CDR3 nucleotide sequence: TGTGCCAGCAGTTACCAACAGGGTCAGCCCCAGCATTTT.

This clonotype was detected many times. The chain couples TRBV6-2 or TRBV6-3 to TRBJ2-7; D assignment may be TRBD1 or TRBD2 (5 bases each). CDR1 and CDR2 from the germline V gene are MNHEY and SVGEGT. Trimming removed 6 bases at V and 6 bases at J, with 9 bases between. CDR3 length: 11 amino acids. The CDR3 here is CASSRGTEQYF. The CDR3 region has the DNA TGTGCCAGCAGCCGAGGGACCGAGCAGTACTTC.

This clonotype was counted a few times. The CDR3 is CASSQEPGGGGEQYF. Written as DNA, the CDR3 is TGCGCCAGCAGCCAAGAACCGGGTGGGGGTGGCGAGCAGTACTTC. V and J are TRBV4-3 and TRBJ2-7, with D perhaps being TRBD1 or TRBD2 (5 bases each). This CDR3 comprises 15 residues. Trimming removed 0 bases at V and 6 bases at J, with 15 bases between. The germline V gene encodes CDR1 LGHNA and CDR2 YSLEER.

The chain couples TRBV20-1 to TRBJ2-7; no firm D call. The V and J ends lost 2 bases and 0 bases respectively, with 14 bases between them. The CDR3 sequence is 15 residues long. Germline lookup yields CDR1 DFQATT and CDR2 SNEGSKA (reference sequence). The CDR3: CSARKAWGRSYEQYF. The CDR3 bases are TGCAGTGCTAGAAAAGCGTGGGGTCGCTCCTACGAGCAGTACTTC.

The CDR3 nucleotides are TGCAGTGCCACAGTGAACACTGAAGCTTTCTTT. Translation gives CSATVNTEAFF. The chain recombines TRBV20-1 with TRBJ1-1; D not certain. The CDR3 covers 11 residues. Germline CDR1 and CDR2: DFQATT and SNEGSKA (reference sequence). The V end lost 6 bases, the J end lost 0 bases, and 5 bases lay between the germline ends.

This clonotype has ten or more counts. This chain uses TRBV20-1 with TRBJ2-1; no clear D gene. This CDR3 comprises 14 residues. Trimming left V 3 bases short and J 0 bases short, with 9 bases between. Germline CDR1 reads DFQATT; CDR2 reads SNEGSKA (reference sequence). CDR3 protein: CSASDLSSYNEQFF. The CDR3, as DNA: TGCAGTGCTAGTGACTTGAGCTCCTACAATGAGCAGTTCTTC.

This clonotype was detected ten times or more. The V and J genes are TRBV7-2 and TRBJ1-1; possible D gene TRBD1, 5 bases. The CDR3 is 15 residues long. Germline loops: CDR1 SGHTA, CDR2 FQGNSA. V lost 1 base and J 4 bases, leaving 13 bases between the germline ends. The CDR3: CASSLVGSGGTEAFF. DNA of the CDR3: TGTGCCAGCAGCTTAGTCGGCTCGGGGGGCACTGAAGCTTTCTTT.

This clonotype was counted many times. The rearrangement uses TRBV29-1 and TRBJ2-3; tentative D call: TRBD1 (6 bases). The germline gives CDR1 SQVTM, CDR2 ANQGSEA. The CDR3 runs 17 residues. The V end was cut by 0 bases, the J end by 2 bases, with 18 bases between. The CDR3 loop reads CSVEDRLQDRHTDTQYF. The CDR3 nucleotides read TGCAGCGTTGAAGATCGTCTTCAGGACAGACACACAGATACGCAGTATTTT.

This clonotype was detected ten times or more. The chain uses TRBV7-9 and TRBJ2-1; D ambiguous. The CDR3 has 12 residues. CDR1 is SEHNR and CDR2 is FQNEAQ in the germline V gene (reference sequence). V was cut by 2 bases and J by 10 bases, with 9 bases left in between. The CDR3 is CASSLPGPEQFF. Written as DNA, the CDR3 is TGTGCCAGCAGCTTACCAGGACCCGAGCAGTTCTTC.